These T cell receptor beta chains were read from a single sample in a study of OX40 agonist ivuxolimab in advanced cancers. Sequencing used immunoSEQ multiplex PCR; TCRdb keeps in-frame clones, though not all of them. Of some 51,000 clones in the sample, more than 75% were seen once. Source: CD4+ or CD8+ T cells sorted from blood, taken in a trial of the OX40 agonist ivuxolimab. The receptor source for this set is an adult with an advanced solid tumor such as melanoma, head and neck, liver or kidney cancer. CDR3s include the opening cysteine and the closing phenylalanine or tryptophan. The D gene is left open where the match is weak. Size values are once, few and many counts, or a class for expanded clones, and some rows have none.

>.|.|TRBJ2-3|TRBV19
CASSMTNLGTDTQYF
TGTGCCAGTAGTATGACCAACCTCGGCACAGATACGCAGTATTTT
>.|.|TRBJ2-7|TRBV9
CASSVTAQSEQYF
TGTGCCAGCAGCGTAACGGCCCAGAGCGAGCAGTACTTC
>.|TRBD1|TRBJ1-5|TRBV19
CASTTLGTGLQPQHF
TGTGCCAGTACCACTTTGGGGACAGGACTTCAGCCCCAGCATTTT
>.|.|TRBJ2-1|TRBV5-1
CASSLSGRRTGEQFF
TGCGCCAGCAGCTTGTCGGGACGCCGTACAGGTGAGCAGTTCTTC
>.|TRBD1|TRBJ2-2|TRBV9
CASSVSGQGFTGELFF
TGTGCCAGCAGCGTATCAGGACAGGGGTTCACCGGGGAGCTGTTTTTT
>.|TRBD2|TRBJ2-1|TRBV9
CASSVGSGLAFQFF
TGTGCCAGCAGCGTAGGGTCGGGACTAGCCTTCCAGTTCTTC
>once|.|TRBJ2-1|TRBV28
CASRSGGNEQFF
TGTGCCAGCAGATCGGGCGGGAATGAGCAGTTCTTC
>few|.|TRBJ1-5|TRBV28
CASSLVGQPQHF
TGTGCCAGCAGTTTGGTGGGTCAGCCCCAGCATTTT
>.|.|TRBJ2-5|TRBV7-2
CASSPRGHQETQYF
TGTGCCAGCAGCCCACGGGGGCACCAAGAGACCCAGTACTTC
>.|.|TRBJ2-5|TRBV6-5
CASSYGETQYF
TGTGCCAGCAGTTACGGGGAGACCCAGTACTTC
>.|.|TRBJ2-6|TRBV19
CASNWFASGANVLTF
TGTGCCAGTAACTGGTTTGCCTCTGGGGCCAACGTCCTGACTTTC
>.|TRBD1|TRBJ2-7|TRBV10-2
CASRAPGTGNEQYF
TGCGCCAGCAGGGCCCCCGGGACAGGGAACGAGCAGTACTTC
>.|.|TRBJ2-7|TRBV30
CAWSETGITYEQYF
TGTGCCTGGAGTGAGACAGGAATAACCTACGAGCAGTACTTC
>.|.|TRBJ2-3|TRBV10-2
CASSPLPSSSTDTQYF
TGCGCCAGCAGCCCTCTGCCGTCAAGCAGCACAGATACGCAGTATTTT
>once|TRBD1|TRBJ1-1|TRBV7-9
CASSDYRGGAEAFF
TGTGCCAGCAGCGACTACAGGGGGGGGGCTGAAGCTTTCTTT
>.|.|TRBJ2-2|TRBV10-2
CASSEWGGANTGELFF
TGCGCCAGCAGTGAGTGGGGCGGGGCGAACACCGGGGAGCTGTTTTTT
>once|.|TRBJ2-5|TRBV7-7
CASSFNQRETQYF
TGTGCTAGCAGCTTCAACCAGCGGGAGACCCAGTACTTC
>.|.|TRBJ2-4|TRBV28
CASTKQGGSNIQYF
TGTGCCAGCACCAAACAGGGTGGTAGCAACATTCAGTACTTC
>.|.|TRBJ2-5|TRBV12-5
CASGLVLGGTQETQYF
TGTGCTAGTGGTTTGGTTCTAGGCGGGACGCAAGAGACCCAGTACTTC
>.|.|TRBJ2-7|TRBV5-4
CASTWRGTPSGEQYF
TGTGCCAGCACCTGGAGGGGAACCCCAAGTGGCGAGCAGTACTTC
>.|.|TRBJ1-1|TRBV10-1
CASSESIVNTEAFF
TGCGCCAGCAGTGAGTCGATTGTGAACACTGAAGCTTTCTTT
>.|.|TRBJ2-7|TRBV28
CASSRTISYPGLGYEQYF
TGTGCCAGCAGCCGGACTATTAGTTACCCGGGGCTAGGCTACGAGCAGTACTTC
>.|TRBD1|TRBJ2-5|TRBV28
CASSPPGQGAWGQYF
TGTGCCAGCAGCCCTCCGGGACAGGGGGCGTGGGGCCAGTACTTC
>.|TRBD2|TRBJ2-1|TRBV10-2
CASSDWREFYNEQFF
TGCGCCAGCAGTGATTGGCGGGAGTTCTACAATGAGCAGTTCTTC
>.|TRBD2|TRBJ2-1|TRBV19
CASSIGMELAGAEQFF
TGTGCCAGTAGTATAGGTATGGAACTAGCGGGAGCTGAGCAGTTCTTC
>.|.|TRBJ1-6|TRBV5-8
CASGVGHSPLHF
TGTGCCAGCGGTGTAGGGCACTCACCCCTCCACTTT
>.|TRBD1|TRBJ1-2|TRBV6-1
CASSERPGQGPYGYTF
TGTGCCAGCAGTGAACGACCGGGACAGGGACCCTATGGCTACACCTTC
>.|TRBD1|TRBJ2-3|TRBV7-9
CASSARRQGNSQGTDTQYF
TGTGCCAGCAGCGCTAGGAGACAGGGAAACTCCCAAGGGACAGATACGCAGTATTTT
>.|.|TRBJ1-2|TRBV18
CASSPGGNYGYTF
TGTGCCAGCTCACCTGGAGGGAACTATGGCTACACCTTC
>.|.|TRBJ1-3|TRBV11-2
CASSLTSGVSGNTIYF
TGTGCCAGCAGCTTGACCTCTGGGGTCTCTGGAAACACCATATATTTT
>.|TRBD1|TRBJ2-6|TRBV5-1
CASSNTGVRRGGANVLTF
TGCGCCAGCAGCAATACAGGGGTGAGGCGCGGTGGGGCCAACGTCCTGACTTTC
>once|.|TRBJ2-5|TRBV19
CASSISGLPVKETQYF
TGTGCCAGTAGTATAAGTGGGTTACCTGTAAAAGAGACCCAGTACTTC
>.|TRBD1|TRBJ2-7|TRBV5-1
CASSPLDRGSLSSYEQYF
TGCGCCAGCAGCCCGCTGGACAGGGGTTCTCTTAGCTCCTACGAGCAGTACTTC
>once|.|TRBJ1-2|TRBV6-5
CASTSPGVDDGYTF
TGTGCCAGCACCTCCCCGGGGGTAGATGATGGCTACACCTTC
>.|TRBD2|TRBJ2-7|TRBV6-5
CASSYTDSGHYEQYF
TGTGCCAGCAGTTACACGGATAGCGGGCACTACGAGCAGTACTTC
>.|.|TRBJ2-1|TRBV6-5
CASSRTKNEQFF
TGTGCCAGCAGCCGTACCAAGAATGAGCAGTTCTTC
>.|.|TRBJ2-7|TRBV18
CASSPVETVSYEQYF
TGTGCCAGCTCACCAGTTGAGACAGTCTCCTACGAGCAGTACTTC
>.|.|TRBJ1-1|TRBV6-4
CASSEIPNTEAFF
TGTGCCAGCAGTGAGATTCCGAACACTGAAGCTTTCTTT
>.|.|TRBJ2-1|TRBV19
CASSIASSAMGPLYEQFF
TGTGCCAGTAGTATAGCCTCCTCGGCTATGGGACCACTATATGAGCAGTTCTTC
>.|.|TRBJ2-1|TRBV29-1
CSVEAIYNEQFF
TGCAGCGTTGAAGCGATTTACAATGAGCAGTTCTTC
>.|.|TRBJ2-7|TRBV5-1
CASSLRRQSSYEQYF
TGCGCCAGCAGCTTGCGTCGACAGAGCTCCTACGAGCAGTACTTC
>.|.|TRBJ2-1|TRBV7-9
CASSSLGSNEQFF
TGTGCCAGCAGCTCCCTAGGGAGCAATGAGCAGTTCTTC
>.|TRBD2|TRBJ2-3|TRBV15
CATSRGSSGSTDTQYF
TGTGCCACCAGCAGAGGTTCTAGCGGCAGCACAGATACGCAGTATTTT
>.|.|TRBJ1-2|TRBV28
CASSLKGVTPRGYTF
TGTGCCAGCAGTTTGAAAGGAGTGACACCCCGTGGCTACACCTTC
>few|TRBD1|TRBJ2-5|TRBV19
CASSTMTGGSETQYF
TGTGCCAGTAGTACCATGACAGGGGGTAGCGAGACCCAGTACTTC
>.|.|TRBJ2-7|TRBV28
CASSLPRPGSYEQYF
TGTGCCAGCAGTTTACCCCGGCCGGGCTCCTACGAGCAGTACTTC